These 14 T cell receptor beta chains were all obtained from the same sample, sequenced in a study of beta chain features in type 1 diabetes listed by TCRdb under 2018. The research as a whole found: Type 1 diabetes patients showed a moderate but significant shortening of TCRB CDR3 length in all four CD4+ subsets.

Library method: the immunoSEQ multiplex PCR assay. The entire isolated RNA was reverse transcribed using the High Capacity cDNA Reverse Transcription Kit, and thus expressed TCRB transcripts were sequenced. TCRdb mirrors the immuneACCESS table, restricted to in-frame sequences. Some clones are absent from its copies; in checked studies, under half trace to an unresolved V gene, and the reason for the others is unknown. The sample table contains 150,000 to 200,000 clones; only one count was recorded for about 10% of them. The biggest ten clones account for about 0.75% of the sample. These receptors' targets are unknown. Material: central memory CD4+ T cells from blood. The receptors derive from a woman in her twenties or thirties with type 1 diabetes.

This clone was counted only a few times. The chain is built from TRBV28 and TRBJ2-5; D may be TRBD1 (6 bases). V lost 6 bases to trimming and J lost 5 bases, with 13 bases between them. CDR3 length: 13 amino acids. The germline CDR1 and CDR2 sequences are MDHEN and SYDVKM. This CDR3 reads CASRDSPRETQYF. The CDR3 DNA is TGTGCCAGCAGGGACAGTCCGAGGGAGACCCAGTACTTC.

This clone was counted only a few times. The V and J genes are TRBV13 and TRBJ1-5; tentatively, D is TRBD1 (5 bases). Germline V CDR1 and CDR2: PRHDT, FYEKMQ (reference sequence). There are 16 residues in the CDR3. Trimming shortened V by 3 bases and J by 0 bases, and 12 bases separated the two germline ends. The CDR3 loop is CASSFGAGGSNQPQHF. In DNA form, the CDR3 reads TGTGCCAGCAGCTTCGGAGCGGGGGGTAGCAATCAGCCCCAGCATTTT. Using reference TRBV13 and TRBJ1-5 for the parts outside the CDR3, the full variable domain is AAGVIQSPRHLIKEKRETATLKCYPIPRHDTVYWYQQGPGQDPQFLISFYEKMQSDKGSIPDRFSAQQFSDYHSELNMSSLELGDSALYFCASSFGAGGSNQPQHFGDGTRLSIL.

This clone was counted a few times. The chain uses TRBV27 and TRBJ1-5; TRBD1 aligns across 9 bases. Losses at the gene ends were 5 bases for V and 0 bases for J; bases not matched to a gene: 8. In germline, CDR1 is MNHEY, CDR2 SMNVEV (reference sequence). There are 17 residues in the CDR3. The chain's CDR3 is CASSPGTGRYSNQPQHF. The CDR3 DNA is TGTGCCAGCAGTCCCGGGACAGGGCGATATAGCAATCAGCCCCAGCATTTT.

This chain uses TRBV29-1 with TRBJ1-2; TRBD1 matches at 10 bases. From germline, CDR1 is SQVTM and CDR2 ANQGSEA. V lost 6 bases and J lost 10; bases outside the gene matches: 14. CDR3 length equals 14 residues. The CDR3, as DNA: TGCAGCGTCCCATTGGGGACAGGGGAATGGGCCTACACCTTC. Translating gives CSVPLGTGEWAYTF.

The chain recombines TRBV7-6 with TRBJ1-4; no definite D call. In germline, CDR1 is SGHVS, CDR2 FNYEAQ. This CDR3 is 15 amino acids long. The V and J ends lost 3 bases and 3 bases respectively, with 11 bases between them. CDR3 amino acids: CASSFSGLANEKLFF. The CDR3 bases are TGTGCCAGCAGCTTTAGTGGGCTGGCTAATGAAAAACTGTTTTTT.

This clone was counted between two and nine times. This rearrangement joins TRBV5-1 to TRBJ1-5; 10 positions match TRBD1. Per germline, CDR1 SGHRS and CDR2 YFSETQ. The length of the CDR3 is 14 residues. V dropped 2 bases and J dropped 5; count of bases not matched to a gene: 1. The CDR3 coding sequence is TGCGCCAGCAGCTTAGGACAGGGGGATCAGCCCCAGCATTTT. Translated, it gives CASSLGQGDQPQHF.

The V and J genes are TRBV18 and TRBJ2-3; the D gene is possibly TRBD2 (5 bases). V lost 5 bases and J 0 bases, leaving 6 bases between the germline ends. Germline V gene data show CDR1 as KGHSH and CDR2 as LQKENI. The length of the CDR3 is 13 residues. For the CDR3, the DNA is TGTGCCAGCTCAACGGGGAGCACAGATACGCAGTATTTT. Protein product: CASSTGSTDTQYF.

The gene calls are TRBV18 and TRBJ1-3; no definite D call. V lost 5 bases to trimming and J lost 0 bases, with 14 bases between them. There are 16 residues in the CDR3. CDR1 is KGHSH, CDR2 LQKENI, per germline. Written as DNA, the CDR3 is TGTGCCAGCTCAACATTAGGAGGGCACTCTGGAAACACCATATATTTT. It translates to CASSTLGGHSGNTIYF.

V and J are TRBV14 and TRBJ2-1, with 7 bases that match TRBD2. Germline V gene lookup returns CDR1 SGHDN and CDR2 FVKESK. The CDR3 covers 15 residues. J lost 8 bases, V lost 5 bases, and 12 bases had no gene match. This CDR3 reads CASSEGLNYNDEQFF. The CDR3 DNA follows: TGTGCCAGCAGCGAGGGACTAAACTACAATGATGAGCAGTTCTTC.

This clone was detected a few times. This chain links TRBV5-6 with TRBJ1-2; TRBD1 matches at 7 bases. The CDR3 extends over 13 amino acids. Germline CDR1 and CDR2: SGHDT and YYEEEE. With 4 bases clipped from V and 4 bases from J, the junction kept 4 bases outside the gene matches. CDR3 in amino acids: CASSGSGGYGYTF. The DNA of the CDR3 is TGTGCCAGCAGCGGCTCAGGGGGCTATGGCTACACCTTC.

This clone has only a few counts. The V gene is TRBV5-6, the J gene TRBJ2-7, with D perhaps matching TRBD2 (6 bases). Trimming took 0 bases from V and 1 from J, leaving 14 bases between them. The CDR3 is 16 amino acids. Per the germline V gene, CDR1 is SGHDT and CDR2 is YYEEEE. The CDR3 reads CASSLGDGLQSYEQYF. As DNA, the CDR3 is TGTGCCAGCAGCTTGGGGGACGGACTACAATCCTACGAGCAGTACTTC.

A few counts support this clone. The chain carries TRBV5-4 and TRBJ2-7, with 8 bases lining up with TRBD1. Germline V CDR1 and CDR2: SGHNT, YYREEE (reference sequence). This CDR3 is 14 amino acids long. V lost 3 bases to trimming and J lost 1 base; unmatched junction nucleotides: 3. CDR3 loop: CASSYGTGSYEQYF. The CDR3 DNA sequence: TGTGCCAGCAGCTACGGGACAGGTTCCTACGAGCAGTACTTC.

J is TRBJ2-7 and V is TRBV29-1; 7 bases match TRBD1. The J segment lost 7 bases and the V segment lost 6 bases, leaving 12 bases of the junction unmatched. The CDR3 spans 13 residues. The germline CDR1 and CDR2 sequences are SQVTM and ANQGSEA. The DNA of the CDR3 is TGCAGCGTACTAATGGACAGGACGAGGGAGCAGTACTTC. Protein product: CSVLMDRTREQYF.

The genes are TRBV19 and TRBJ2-5; 11 nucleotides line up with TRBD1. The germline gives CDR1 LNHDA, CDR2 SQIVND (reference sequence). V lost 5 bases and J lost 5; bases outside the gene matches: 7. CDR3 length: 15 residues. For the CDR3, the DNA is TGTGCCAGTAGTCCGGGACAGGGGGTGTTGGAGACCCAGTACTTC. As protein: CASSPGQGVLETQYF. Full variable domain (outside the CDR3, taken from reference TRBV19 and TRBJ2-5): DGGITQSPKYLFRKEGQNVTLSCEQNLNHDAMYWYRQDPGQGLRLIYYSQIVNDFQKGDIAEGYSVSREKKESFPLTVTSAQKNPTAFYLCASSPGQGVLETQYFGPGTRLLVL.